Listed here is a single T cell receptor (beta chain). Its antigen is as yet unknown. TCRdb's table, derived via immunoSEQ multiplex PCR, lists solely in-frame clones and lacks some. The profile shows under 75,000 clones, about 97% of them singletons. The germline V and J ends were trimmed by 3 bases and 2 bases, with 11 bases remaining between them. CDR1 and CDR2 from the germline V gene are MDHEN and SYDVKM. This CDR3 region has 14 residues. The sample belongs to a study of cytomegalovirus exposure and HLA in healthy donors. The study's findings and limits: Rarity held for most TCR sequences, but there were some public TCRs that occurred in many donors. Reportedly, cytomegalovirus status was diagnosed with high sensitivity and specificity. The CMV antigen specificity of a few CMV-associated chains was confirmed through in vitro analysis.

Separate from the roughly 720-subject first cohort was the 120-subject validation cohort, to which the donors belonged. Input material: PBMCs. The chain links TRBV28 to TRBJ2-7; possible D gene TRBD2, 5 bases. The sequence was obtained from a woman under 30 in good health and CMV-seropositive. The CDR3 loop is CASSLSGIPYEQYF. In nucleotides, the CDR3 is TGTGCCAGCAGTTTGTCGGGAATACCCTACGAGCAGTACTTC.